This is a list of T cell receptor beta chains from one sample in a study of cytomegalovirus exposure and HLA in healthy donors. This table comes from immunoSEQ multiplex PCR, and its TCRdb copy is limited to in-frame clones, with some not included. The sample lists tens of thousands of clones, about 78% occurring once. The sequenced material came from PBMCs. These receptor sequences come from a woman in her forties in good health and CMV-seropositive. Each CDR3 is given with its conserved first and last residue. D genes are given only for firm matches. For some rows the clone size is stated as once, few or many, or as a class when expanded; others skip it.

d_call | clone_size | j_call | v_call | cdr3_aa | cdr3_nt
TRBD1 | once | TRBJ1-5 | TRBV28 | CASSGTGNQPQHF | TGTGCCAGCAGTGGGACAGGAAACCAGCCCCAGCATTTT
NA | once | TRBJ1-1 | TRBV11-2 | CASSRTGITEAFF | TGTGCCAGCAGCCGCACAGGGATCACTGAAGCTTTCTTT
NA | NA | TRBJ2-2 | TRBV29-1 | CSVERLKGAGELFF | TGCAGCGTTGAGAGGCTCAAAGGGGCCGGGGAGCTGTTTTTT
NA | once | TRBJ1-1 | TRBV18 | CASSADTNTEAFF | TGTGCCAGCTCGGCCGACACGAACACTGAAGCTTTCTTT
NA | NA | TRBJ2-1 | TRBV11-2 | CASSQTNEQFF | TGTGCCAGCAGCCAGACAAATGAGCAGTTCTTC
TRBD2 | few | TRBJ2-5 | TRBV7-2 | CASSVTGTSQETQYF | TGTGCCAGCAGCGTTACCGGGACTAGCCAAGAGACCCAGTACTTC
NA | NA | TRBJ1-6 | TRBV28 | CAGTGNIDNSPLHF | TGTGCCGGCACAGGGAATATCGATAATTCACCCCTCCACTTT
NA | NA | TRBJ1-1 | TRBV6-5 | CASTNGRNTEAFF | TGTGCCAGCACCAACGGGAGGAACACTGAAGCTTTCTTT
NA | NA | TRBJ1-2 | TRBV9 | CASSVAGSGYTF | TGTGCCAGCAGCGTAGCCGGGAGTGGCTACACCTTC
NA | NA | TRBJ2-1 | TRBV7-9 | CASSPRSRDSGEQFF | TGTGCCAGCAGCCCCCGGTCCAGGGATAGTGGTGAGCAGTTCTTC
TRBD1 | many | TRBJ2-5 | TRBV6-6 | CASSYPAGTGKETQYF | TGTGCCAGCAGTTACCCCGCGGGGACAGGCAAAGAGACCCAGTACTTC
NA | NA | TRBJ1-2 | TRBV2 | CASSVGAYYGYTF | TGTGCCAGCAGTGTGGGGGCCTACTATGGCTACACCTTC
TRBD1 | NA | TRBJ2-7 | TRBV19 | CASSLTTTGSSYEQYF | TGTGCCAGTAGTCTCACTACGACAGGGAGCTCCTACGAGCAGTACTTC
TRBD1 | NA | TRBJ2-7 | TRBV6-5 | CASSYSGTGPHEQYF | TGTGCCAGCAGTTACTCGGGGACAGGGCCCCACGAGCAGTACTTC
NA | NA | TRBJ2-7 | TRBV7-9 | CASSLTGHEQYF | TGTGCCAGCAGCTTAACAGGACACGAGCAGTACTTC
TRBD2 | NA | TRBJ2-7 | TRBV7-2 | CASSFGEGRVQYF | TGTGCCAGCAGCTTTGGGGAGGGGAGAGTGCAGTACTTC
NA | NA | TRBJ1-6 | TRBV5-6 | CASSSQGLGNSPLHF | TGTGCCAGCAGCTCTCAGGGGTTAGGTAATTCACCCCTCCACTTT
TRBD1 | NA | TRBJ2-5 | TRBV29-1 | CSVGGDRVVETQYF | TGCAGCGTTGGCGGGGACAGGGTAGTAGAGACCCAGTACTTC
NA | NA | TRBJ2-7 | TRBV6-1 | CASSDTLSYEQYF | TGTGCCAGCTCGGACACCCTCTCCTACGAGCAGTACTTC
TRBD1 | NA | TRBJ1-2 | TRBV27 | CASSLYQGAGYGYTF | TGTGCCAGCAGTTTATATCAGGGGGCCGGCTATGGCTACACCTTC
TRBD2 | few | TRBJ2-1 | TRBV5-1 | CASSRNILAGGNNEQFF | TGCGCCAGCAGCCGTAATATTCTGGCGGGGGGAAACAATGAGCAGTTCTTC
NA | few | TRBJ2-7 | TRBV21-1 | CASSKVDRGREQYF | TGTGCCAGCAGCAAAGTTGACAGGGGGCGCGAGCAGTACTTC
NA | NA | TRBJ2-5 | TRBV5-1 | CASSSGLVALEETQYF | TGCGCCAGCAGCTCGGGATTGGTGGCGTTAGAAGAGACCCAGTACTTC
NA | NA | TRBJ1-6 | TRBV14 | CASSQGREGYSPLHF | TGTGCCAGCAGCCAAGGACGGGAGGGGTATTCACCCCTCCACTTT
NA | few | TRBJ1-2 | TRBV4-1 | CASSQDFRGAVF | TGCGCCAGCAGCCAAGATTTCAGGGGCGCAGTCTTC
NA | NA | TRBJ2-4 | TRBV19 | CASSIVGNIQYF | TGTGCCAGTAGTATTGTCGGAAACATTCAGTACTTC
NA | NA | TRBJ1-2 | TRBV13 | CASSLGEGNYYGYTF | TGTGCCAGCAGCTTGGGGGAGGGGAATTACTATGGCTACACCTTC
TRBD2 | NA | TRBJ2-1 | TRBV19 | CASSNIAGGPSSEQFF | TGTGCCAGTAGTAACATAGCGGGGGGGCCCAGTTCGGAACAGTTCTTC
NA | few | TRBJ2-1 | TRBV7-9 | CSSKSSGLSYNEQFF | TGTTCCAGCAAATCCAGCGGTCTCTCCTACAATGAGCAGTTCTTC
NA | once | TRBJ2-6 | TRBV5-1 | CASSPEFAGSGANVLTF | TGCGCCAGCAGCCCCGAGTTTGCAGGCTCTGGGGCCAACGTCCTGACTTTC
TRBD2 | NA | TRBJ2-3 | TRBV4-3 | CASSQELADTQYF | TGCGCCAGCAGCCAGGAACTAGCGGATACGCAGTATTTT
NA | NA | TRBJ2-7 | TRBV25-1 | CASRGEQYF | TGTGCCAGTCGGGGAGAGCAGTACTTC
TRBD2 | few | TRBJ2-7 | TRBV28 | CASRGEGRSEQYF | TGTGCCAGCAGGGGGGAGGGTCGGTCCGAGCAGTACTTC
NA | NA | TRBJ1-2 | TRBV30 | CAWSVRPGYGYTF | TGTGCCTGGAGTGTACGTCCAGGGTATGGCTACACCTTC
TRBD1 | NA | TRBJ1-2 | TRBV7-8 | CASSLERGQRYGYTF | TGTGCCAGCAGCTTAGAGAGGGGACAGCGCTATGGCTACACCTTC
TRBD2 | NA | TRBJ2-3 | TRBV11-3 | CASSLAQAGGVDTQYF | TGTGCCAGCAGCTTAGCTCAAGCGGGGGGAGTAGATACGCAGTATTTT
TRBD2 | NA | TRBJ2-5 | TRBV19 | CASSPGGRGETQYF | TGTGCCAGTAGCCCGGGGGGGCGCGGAGAGACCCAGTACTTC
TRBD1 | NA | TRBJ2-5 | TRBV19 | CASSTRTGGGYQETQYF | TGTGCCAGTAGTACCCGAACAGGGGGCGGGTACCAAGAGACCCAGTACTTC
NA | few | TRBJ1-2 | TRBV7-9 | CSSSLSGLYGYTF | TGTTCCAGCAGCCTCTCCGGACTGTATGGCTACACCTTC
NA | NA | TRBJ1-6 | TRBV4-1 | CASSQDKYNSPLHF | TGCGCCAGCAGCCAAGACAAATATAATTCACCCCTCCACTTT
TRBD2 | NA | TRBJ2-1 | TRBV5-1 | CASSSPPGTSQGEQFF | TGCGCCAGCAGCTCACCTCCCGGGACTAGCCAGGGCGAGCAGTTCTTC
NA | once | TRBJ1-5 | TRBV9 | CASSVSRQQGYSNQPQHF | TGTGCCAGCAGCGTTTCTCGACAGCAGGGATATAGCAATCAGCCCCAGCATTTT
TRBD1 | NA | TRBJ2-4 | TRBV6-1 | CASSVGTGWGNIQYF | TGTGCCAGCAGTGTTGGGACAGGGTGGGGAAACATTCAGTACTTC
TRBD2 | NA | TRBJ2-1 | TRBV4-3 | CASSLAGRYEQFF | TGCGCCAGCAGCCTAGCGGGAAGGTATGAGCAGTTCTTC
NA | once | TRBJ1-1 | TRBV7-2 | CASSPGPGRTEAFF | TGTGCCAGCAGCCCCGGCCCTGGGAGAACTGAAGCTTTCTTT
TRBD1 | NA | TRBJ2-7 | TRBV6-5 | CASRSGQGGQYF | TGTGCCAGCAGATCGGGACAGGGGGGGCAGTACTTC
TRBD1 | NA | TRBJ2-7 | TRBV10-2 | CASIDAGTGAHEQYF | TGCGCCAGCATTGATGCCGGGACAGGGGCGCACGAGCAGTACTTC
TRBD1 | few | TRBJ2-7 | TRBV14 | CASSFQIRDSNEQYF | TGTGCCAGCAGCTTCCAAATTCGGGACAGCAACGAGCAGTACTTC
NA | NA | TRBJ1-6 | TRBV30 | CAWSVGKGNSPLHF | TGTGCCTGGAGTGTAGGGAAGGGGAATTCACCCCTCCACTTT
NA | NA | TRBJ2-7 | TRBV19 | CASRTRRDLGEQYF | TGTGCCAGTAGGACCCGGAGGGACCTGGGGGAGCAGTACTTC
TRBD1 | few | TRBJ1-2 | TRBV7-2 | CASSLAGQGVYGYTF | TGTGCCAGCAGCTTAGCGGGACAGGGGGTCTATGGCTACACCTTC
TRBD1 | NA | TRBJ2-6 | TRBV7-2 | CASSRDRGWVGANVLTF | TGTGCCAGCAGCCGGGACAGGGGGTGGGTTGGGGCCAACGTCCTGACTTTC
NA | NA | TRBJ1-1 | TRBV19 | CASSPTTVMNTEAFF | TGTGCCAGTAGTCCTACCACAGTCATGAACACTGAAGCTTTCTTT
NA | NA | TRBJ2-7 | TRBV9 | CASSGLPPTEGQYF | TGTGCCAGCAGTGGGTTACCCCCGACGGAGGGGCAGTACTTC
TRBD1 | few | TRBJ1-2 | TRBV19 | CASSIGDRDYGYTF | TGTGCCAGTAGTATAGGGGACAGAGACTATGGCTACACCTTC
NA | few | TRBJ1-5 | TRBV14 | CASSLNYANQPQHF | TGTGCCAGCAGCTTGAACTACGCGAATCAGCCCCAGCATTTT
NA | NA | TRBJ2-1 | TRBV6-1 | CASNVAGMVNEQFF | TGTGCCAGCAACGTAGCAGGGATGGTAAATGAGCAGTTCTTC
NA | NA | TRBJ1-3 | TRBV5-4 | CASSFKGVAGNTIYF | TGTGCCAGCAGCTTTAAAGGGGTGGCAGGAAACACCATATATTTT
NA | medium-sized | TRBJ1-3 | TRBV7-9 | CASSLPVTSGNTIYF | TGTGCCAGCAGCTTACCGGTTACCTCTGGAAACACCATATATTTT
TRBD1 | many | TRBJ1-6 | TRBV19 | CASSRQGSYNSPLHF | TGTGCCAGTAGTAGACAGGGGTCCTATAATTCACCCCTCCACTTT